The 29 T cell receptor beta chains presented below share a single source sample, sequenced in a study of T cells in localized non-small cell lung cancer (dated by TCRdb to the early 2020s). The library relied on the immunoSEQ multiplex PCR assay. In its TCRdb copy, this immuneACCESS table keeps in-frame sequences only and misses some clones. Where compared with another copy, unresolved V genes explain less than half of these, and the others have no known cause. Within this sample are 90,000 to 95,000 clones, with 80% to 90% of them counted one time only. Roughly 14% of the sample is held by the ten biggest clonotypes. The sequenced sample was peripheral blood, obtained before any cancer treatment. The receptors here all came from a man between 40 and 70 years old with stage I squamous cell lung carcinoma.

This chain connects TRBV2 to TRBJ1-1; tentatively, D is TRBD1 (6 bases). CDR1 and CDR2 (germline): SNHLY, FYNNEI. The CDR3 spans 15 residues. Trimming pared 4 bases from V and 0 bases from J, leaving 12 bases between. CDR3 sequence: CASSVDQGMNTEAFF. CDR3 DNA sequence: TGTGCCAGCAGTGTGGATCAGGGGATGAACACTGAAGCTTTCTTT.

This clone was recorded a few times. The V and J genes are TRBV25-1 and TRBJ1-1; D gene ambiguous. The V and J ends lost 4 bases and 1 base respectively, with 7 bases between them. Germline V CDR1 and CDR2: MGHDK, SYGVNS. The CDR3 spans 13 residues. The CDR3 sequence: CASSGRRNTEAFF. The CDR3, as DNA: TGTGCCAGCAGTGGCCGGAGGAACACTGAAGCTTTCTTT.

The chain recombines TRBV19 with TRBJ2-7, with TRBD1 matching 7 bases. CDR1 is LNHDA, CDR2 SQIVND, per germline (reference sequence). This CDR3 is built from 13 residues. V was clipped by 5 bases and J by 3 bases; unmatched bases: 4. CDR3: CASSPTGFYEQYF. In DNA, the CDR3 is TGTGCCAGTAGTCCGACAGGGTTCTACGAGCAGTACTTC.

The J gene is TRBJ1-6, the V gene TRBV30; perhaps TRBD1 as D (6 bases). The V and J ends lost 0 bases and 3 bases respectively, with 18 bases between them. Germline V gives CDR1 GTSNPN, CDR2 SVGIG (reference sequence). This CDR3 region has 18 residues. CDR3 region: CAWSVRLGGDIYNSPLHF. In DNA form, the CDR3 reads TGTGCCTGGAGTGTACGTTTGGGCGGGGACATCTATAATTCACCCCTCCACTTT.

This clone was seen once. The chain recombines TRBV5-4 with TRBJ2-3, with a weak D call TRBD1 (5 bases). The germline gives CDR1 SGHNT, CDR2 YYREEE (reference sequence). The CDR3 spans 13 residues. V lost 4 bases and J lost 7, with 13 bases in between. CDR3: CASSVQGIHTQYF. The CDR3 DNA reads as TGTGCCAGCAGCGTGCAGGGAATTCATACGCAGTATTTT.

The rearrangement links TRBV6-5 to TRBJ1-2; D remains ambiguous. The length of the CDR3 is 13 residues. Germline-derived CDR1 and CDR2 are MNHEY and SVGAGI. The V end was cut by 6 bases, the J end by 4 bases, with 12 bases between. In DNA form, the CDR3 reads TGTGCCAGCAGATTCGAAGGAGGCTATGGCTACACCTTC. Protein product: CASRFEGGYGYTF.

V usage is TRBV10-2 and J usage is TRBJ1-1; 12 nucleotides match TRBD1. The CDR3 sequence is 14 residues long. CDR1 is WSHSY and CDR2 is SAAADI in the germline V gene. V dropped 4 bases and J dropped 11; count of bases not matched to a gene: 8. CDR3 in DNA: TGCGCCAGCAGTGGGGACAGGGGGCTGGAAAAGGCTTTCTTT. Protein: CASSGDRGLEKAFF.

The chain has TRBV6-1 and TRBJ2-2, with D possibly TRBD2 on 6 matching bases. CDR1 and CDR2 from the germline V gene are MNHNS and SASEGT. V lost 10 bases to trimming and J lost 1 base, with 13 bases between them. The CDR3 extends over 14 amino acids. In DNA form, the CDR3 reads TGTGCCACCGATAGGCGGGGGAACACCGGGGAGCTGTTTTTT. It encodes CATDRRGNTGELFF.

V and J are TRBV18 and TRBJ2-7, with a tentative D call TRBD1 (5 bases). This CDR3 has 13 amino acids. The germline gives CDR1 KGHSH, CDR2 LQKENI. The V gene lost 6 bases and the J gene lost 2 bases, with 11 bases spanning the gap. CDR3 amino acids: CASSLDSTYEQYF. The CDR3 DNA reads as TGTGCCAGCTCGCTCGACAGTACCTACGAGCAGTACTTC.

V usage is TRBV4-1 and J usage is TRBJ2-2; D is possibly TRBD1 or TRBD2 (5 bases each). Trimming stripped 4 bases from V and 6 bases from J, with 15 bases between. The CDR3 covers 15 residues. Germline V lookup: CDR1 MGHRA, CDR2 YSYEKL. CDR3 amino acids: CASSRSGRHSGELFF. The CDR3 nucleotides are TGCGCCAGCAGCCGTTCGGGACGCCACTCCGGGGAGCTGTTTTTT.

CDR3 residues: CASSWPDYPPPGELFF. As DNA, the CDR3 is TGCGCCAGCAGCTGGCCGGACTACCCTCCCCCGGGGGAGCTGTTTTTT. V and J are TRBV5-1 and TRBJ2-2; TRBD2 is a possible D gene (6 bases). CDR3 length: 16 residues. V lost 3 bases to trimming and J lost 8 bases, with 20 bases between them. Germline loops: CDR1 SGHRS, CDR2 YFSETQ.

The V gene is TRBV7-2, the J gene TRBJ2-3, with D tentatively TRBD2 (6 bases). Germline-derived CDR1 and CDR2 are SGHTA and FQGNSA. This CDR3 comprises 15 residues. The V and J ends lost 1 base and 0 bases respectively, with 8 bases between them. This chain's CDR3 is CASSLVRGSTDTQYF. CDR3 DNA: TGTGCCAGCAGCTTAGTTCGGGGGAGCACAGATACGCAGTATTTT.

This clone was counted a single time. V usage is TRBV6-5 and J usage is TRBJ1-2; no definite D call. The germline V gene encodes CDR1 MNHEY and CDR2 SVGAGI. The CDR3 runs 11 residues. With 6 bases removed from V and 7 bases from J, the gap between germline ends came to 9 bases. The CDR3 DNA reads TGTGCCAGCAGCTCTCTAAGTGGCTACACCTTC. Residues: CASSSLSGYTF.

V usage is TRBV6-5 and J usage is TRBJ2-7; the match to TRBD1 covers 7 bases. Germline V gene data show CDR1 as MNHEY and CDR2 as SVGAGI. The length of the CDR3 is 15 residues. Trimming cost V 2 bases and J 3 bases; bases outside gene matches: 7. CDR3 amino acids: CASSYIGTANYEQYF. In DNA form, the CDR3 reads TGTGCCAGCAGTTACATCGGGACAGCCAACTACGAGCAGTACTTC.

This clone has just one count. The rearrangement uses TRBV5-6 and TRBJ1-2; D remains unclear. Germline V gene sequence: CDR1 SGHDT, CDR2 YYEEEE. The CDR3 has 14 residues. Trimming took 0 bases from V and 2 from J, leaving 8 bases between them. CDR3 sequence reads: CASSLEGPNYGYTF. Here the CDR3 DNA reads TGTGCCAGCAGCTTGGAAGGGCCCAACTATGGCTACACCTTC.

The V call is TRBV27, the J call TRBJ1-5; the D gene is possibly TRBD1 (6 bases). Germline assignment: CDR1 MNHEY and CDR2 SMNVEV (reference sequence). This CDR3 region has 15 residues. Trimming stripped 5 bases from V and 0 bases from J, with 11 bases between. CDR3 nucleotides: TGTGCCAGCAGTCCGGGACATCTTAGCAATCAGCCCCAGCATTTT. Protein product: CASSPGHLSNQPQHF.

This chain joins TRBV29-1 and TRBJ1-2; D is uncertain. Germline-derived CDR1 and CDR2 are SQVTM and ANQGSEA. CDR3 length equals 14 residues. Trimming left V 4 bases short and J 2 bases short, with 14 bases between. The CDR3 DNA follows: TGCAGCGTTGGGAAGGGCAGTACCAACTATGGCTACACCTTC. It translates to CSVGKGSTNYGYTF.

The V and J genes are TRBV14 and TRBJ1-2; D not resolved. The CDR3 consists of 14 residues. The V end lost 4 bases, the J end lost 7 bases, and 16 bases lay between the germline ends. CDR1 and CDR2 from the germline V gene are SGHDN and FVKESK. The DNA of the CDR3 is TGTGCCAGCAGCCCCGAACACCTCGTTGGTGGCTACACCTTC. Its protein is CASSPEHLVGGYTF.

The gene calls are TRBV11-3 and TRBJ1-1; D not certain. Germline loops: CDR1 SGHNT, CDR2 YENEEA. Deletions cut 4 bases from V and 0 bases from J, with 9 bases between. The CDR3 has 14 amino acids. CDR3 nucleotides: TGTGCCAGCAGCTCCGGAGGCATGAACACTGAAGCTTTCTTT. It translates to CASSSGGMNTEAFF.

The chain has TRBV15 and TRBJ1-2; TRBD1 aligns across 7 bases. After removal of 0 bases from V and 5 bases from J, the junction contained 12 bases not matched to a gene. The CDR3 length is 17 residues. The germline CDR1 and CDR2 sequences are LNHNV and YYDKDF (reference sequence). CDR3 sequence: CATSRDELGGKGYGYTF. CDR3 nucleotide sequence: TGTGCCACCAGCAGAGATGAGTTAGGGGGCAAAGGATATGGCTACACCTTC.

The chain links TRBV18 to TRBJ1-1, with TRBD1 identical over 10 bases. With V trimmed by 6 bases and J by 4 bases, 11 bases remained unmatched. Germline V CDR1 and CDR2: KGHSH, LQKENI. The CDR3 loop spans 16 amino acids. CDR3 sequence (DNA): TGTGCCAGCTCCCCCCAATCCGGACAGGGGGGCACTGAAGCTTTCTTT. Translated: CASSPQSGQGGTEAFF.

The rearrangement uses TRBV4-1 and TRBJ2-2; D tentatively fits TRBD1 or TRBD2 (5 bases each). V lost 4 bases, J lost 4 bases, and 10 bases lay in between. The germline gives CDR1 MGHRA, CDR2 YSYEKL. This CDR3 comprises 14 residues. In DNA form, the CDR3 reads TGCGCCAGCAGCCCTACGGGGCCCACCGGGGAGCTGTTTTTT. Its protein is CASSPTGPTGELFF.

This chain uses TRBV6-5 with TRBJ1-2, with D possibly TRBD1 on 5 matching bases. This CDR3 spans 14 amino acids. Deletions cut 7 bases from V and 8 bases from J, with 20 bases between. The germline V gene encodes CDR1 MNHEY and CDR2 SVGAGI. The CDR3 nucleotides read TGTGCCAGCAACCGATGGGGGGAGTCGAGCGGCTACACCTTC. Translated, it gives CASNRWGESSGYTF.

J is TRBJ1-3 and V is TRBV6-5; 7 bases agree with TRBD1. There are 15 residues in the CDR3. V was pared by 4 bases and J by 2 bases, with 5 bases of the junction left unmatched. Germline values: CDR1 MNHEY, CDR2 SVGAGI. CDR3 residues: CASSSYDRAGNTIYF. The CDR3 nucleotides are TGTGCCAGCAGTTCCTACGACAGGGCTGGAAACACCATATATTTT.

This sequence joins TRBV7-2 and TRBJ2-3; D is unresolved. In germline, CDR1 is SGHTA, CDR2 FQGNSA. The V and J ends lost 5 bases and 4 bases respectively, with 7 bases between them. The CDR3 covers 12 residues. The DNA of the CDR3 is TGTGCCAGCAGCCGTCCAGCAGATACGCAGTATTTT. This gives the protein CASSRPADTQYF. Variable domain in full (rest from reference TRBV7-2 and TRBJ2-3): GAGVSQSPSNKVTEKGKDVELRCDPISGHTALYWYRQSLGQGLEFLIYFQGNSAPDKSGLPSDRFSAERTGGSVSTLTIQRTQQEDSAVYLCASSRPADTQYFGPGTRLTVL.

Points on this clone: One junction end does not reproduce the germline sequence, and a read error may be involved. This chain uses TRBV9 with TRBJ1-4; 8 bases map to TRBD1. The CDR3 is 14 amino acids. Looked up from germline, CDR1 is SGDLS and CDR2 is YYNGEE. CDR3 amino acids: CASANQGANEKLFF. The DNA of the CDR3 is TGTGCCAGCGCAAATCAGGGGGCTAACGAAAAACTGTTTTTT.

The chain employs TRBV7-3 and TRBJ1-1, with a weak D call TRBD1 (5 bases). Germline CDR1 is SGHTA and CDR2 is FQGTGA. This CDR3 is 18 amino acids long. Trimming took 2 bases from V and 1 from J, leaving 20 bases between them. Written as DNA, the CDR3 is TGTGCCAGCAGCTTAGGCCCCCAATCGGACATACGGAACACTGAAGCTTTCTTT. This translates into CASSLGPQSDIRNTEAFF.

The chain employs TRBV7-8 and TRBJ2-7, with 10 bases fitting TRBD2. The length of the CDR3 is 15 residues. Unmatched junction bases numbered 2, after V lost 3 bases and J lost 0 bases. The germline gives CDR1 SGHVS, CDR2 FQNEAQ. This CDR3 is CASSFSGGSSYEQYF. DNA for the CDR3: TGTGCCAGCAGCTTTAGCGGGGGGAGCTCCTACGAGCAGTACTTC. Based on the CDR3 plus reference TRBV7-8 and TRBJ2-7, the full variable domain is GAGVSQSPRYKVAKRGQDVALRCDPISGHVSLFWYQQALGQGPEFLTYFQNEAQLDKSGLPSDRFFAERPEGSVSTLKIQRTQQEDSAVYLCASSFSGGSSYEQYFGPGTRLTVT.

V usage is TRBV10-3 and J usage is TRBJ1-1, with D possibly matching TRBD1 (6 bases). CDR3 length equals 16 residues. Germline lookup yields CDR1 ENHRY and CDR2 SYGVKD. V dropped 3 bases and J dropped 6 bases, with 20 bases sitting between them. The CDR3: CAISEGGLWSRAEAFF. CDR3 sequence (DNA): TGTGCCATCAGTGAAGGGGGTCTTTGGAGTCGGGCTGAAGCTTTCTTT.